This is a list of T cell receptor beta chains from one sample in a study of blood T cell repertoires in COVID-19. Repertoires were generated with immunoSEQ multiplex PCR, while TCRdb's copy carries only in-frame clones and drops some. The profile covers about 65,000 clones, with around 93% appearing a single time and around 2.6% taken by the ten largest. Sequencing input: peripheral blood. All receptors come from a man aged 65-85 years with active COVID-19. CDR3s include the opening cysteine and the closing phenylalanine or tryptophan. The D gene is left open where the match is weak. Expanded clones get a size class; other rows say once, few or many, or leave the size out.

V gene,J gene,D gene,clone size,CDR3 DNA,CDR3 protein
TRBV7-8,TRBJ2-7,TRBD2,-,TGTGCCAGCAGTAAGACTAGCGGGGCCTCCTACGAGCAGTACTTC,CASSKTSGASYEQYF
TRBV2,TRBJ2-2,-,-,TGTGCCAGCAGTAGGGGGTCCGGGGAGCTGTTTTTT,CASSRGSGELFF
TRBV27,TRBJ2-1,-,-,TGTGCCAGCAGTTGGAGACAGAAATACAATGAGCAGTTCTTC,CASSWRQKYNEQFF
TRBV19,TRBJ1-2,-,-,TGTGCCAGTAGTATAGACGGCTATGGCTACACCTTC,CASSIDGYGYTF
TRBV9,TRBJ2-7,TRBD1,-,TGTGCCAGCAGCGGGGGGACAGGGGGCCCCTACGAGCAGTACTTC,CASSGGTGGPYEQYF
TRBV28,TRBJ1-5,TRBD1,-,TGTGCCAGCAGTTCGGGACAGGCGAGGTGGCCCCAGCATTTT,CASSSGQARWPQHF
TRBV29-1,TRBJ2-2,-,-,TGCAGCGTTGTGTGCGAAGAGAACACCGGGGAGCTGTTTTTT,CSVVCEENTGELFF
TRBV19,TRBJ1-1,-,-,TGTGCCAGTATAAGGCGTTCAGGGGCAATGAACACTGAAGCTTTCTTT,CASIRRSGAMNTEAFF
TRBV18,TRBJ2-2,TRBD1,-,TGTGCCAGCTCCCTGGGGACAGGGAGGATCGGGGAGCTGTTTTTT,CASSLGTGRIGELFF
TRBV7-3,TRBJ2-1,TRBD2,-,TGTGCCAGCAGCTTAACTGGGACTAGTAGTGAGCAGTTCTTC,CASSLTGTSSEQFF
TRBV4-1,TRBJ1-1,TRBD1,once,TGCGCCAGCAGCCAGGGGGGGACAGGGGGCACTGAAGCTTTCTTT,CASSQGGTGGTEAFF
TRBV3-1/TRBV3-2,TRBJ1-4,-,-,TGTGCCAGCAGCTCGAACAGGAATGAAAAACTGTTTTTT,CASSSNRNEKLFF
TRBV19,TRBJ2-3,-,-,TGTGCCAGTAGTATAGGGTTGACAGTACCAGATACGCAGTATTTT,CASSIGLTVPDTQYF
TRBV5-5,TRBJ1-1,-,-,TGTGCCAGCAGCCCGGTCGGGGTAGGCACTGAAGCTTTCTTT,CASSPVGVGTEAFF
TRBV7-8,TRBJ2-5,-,-,TGTGCCAGCAGCTTCGGACTGAACCAAGAGACCCAGTACTTC,CASSFGLNQETQYF
TRBV6-5,TRBJ1-3,TRBD1,once,TGTGCCAGTGGACAGGTCAATGGAAACACCATATATTTT,CASGQVNGNTIYF